This TCR beta chain was recovered during a study of CD8 T cells in Susac syndrome. Sequencing targeted TCR beta in blood CD8+ and CD4+ T cells. CD8+ and CD4+ T cells were negatively isolated; TEMRA cells were FACS-enriched. The V and J ends lost 6 bases and 7 bases, in that order; junction bases with no gene match: 6. CDR3 length equals 13 residues. The germline V gene has CDR1 LNHDA and CDR2 SQIVND (reference sequence). It was with random hexamers that 0.5 to 1 ug RNA was reverse transcribed. Amplification of TCR beta CDR3 used immunoSEQ multiplex PCR across 54 Vbeta and 13 Jbeta. TCRdb reanalysed the immunoSEQ multiplex PCR reads using MiXCR and keeps one entry per CDR3 protein. The table lists 150,000 to 200,000 distinct CDR3 sequences, around 94% of them singletons.

Sequenced: CD4+ T cells from PBMCs. This clonotype was obtained from a human donor in good health. V is TRBV19 and J is TRBJ1-2, with TRBD1 matching over 9 bases. CDR3 amino acids: CASRSADRGGYTF. CDR3 sequence (DNA): TGTGCCAGTAGAAGCGCGGACAGGGGTGGCTACACCTTC.